This passage covers 17 T cell receptor beta chains from one sample sequenced in a study of blood T cell repertoires in COVID-19. The table came from immunoSEQ multiplex PCR; TCRdb's copy has only in-frame clones and leaves some out. The data hold around 160,000 clones, with approximately 90% observed a single time. Specimen: peripheral blood. These TCRs come from a man between 18 and 29 years old with acute or convalescent COVID-19.

V usage is TRBV19 and J usage is TRBJ2-7; weak D call: TRBD1 (6 bases). Trimming removed 5 bases at V and 4 bases at J, with 15 bases between. This CDR3 spans 14 amino acids. Per germline, CDR1 LNHDA and CDR2 SQIVND (reference sequence). CDR3 DNA sequence: TGTGCCAGTAGTCTCCGGGACACAAATTACGAGCAGTACTTC. Its protein is CASSLRDTNYEQYF.

Of note for this clone: The sample contains more than one DNA sequence encoding this CDR3. The V call is TRBV29-1, the J call TRBJ2-7; TRBD1 agrees at 9 bases. This CDR3 has 13 amino acids. Trimming cost V 7 bases and J 2 bases; bases outside gene matches: 6. In germline, CDR1 is SQVTM, CDR2 ANQGSEA. The CDR3 nucleotides are TGCAGCGCTCAGGGGACAGGGACCTACGAGCAGTACTTC. This gives the protein CSAQGTGTYEQYF.

The rearrangement links TRBV4-1 to TRBJ2-7; D gene uncertain. This CDR3 is built from 13 residues. Trimming stripped 0 bases from V and 3 bases from J, with 6 bases between. Germline assignment: CDR1 MGHRA and CDR2 YSYEKL. CDR3 protein: CASSQENGYEQYF. Here the CDR3 DNA reads TGCGCCAGCAGCCAAGAGAACGGCTACGAGCAGTACTTC.

This chain links TRBV28 with TRBJ2-7; D is unclear. Germline V gene lookup returns CDR1 MDHEN and CDR2 SYDVKM. V was cut by 2 bases and J by 2 bases, with 13 bases left in between. The CDR3 sequence is 15 residues long. As DNA, the CDR3 is TGTGCCAGCAGTTTACAAGCGCCCAGCACCTACGAGCAGTACTTC. Translated: CASSLQAPSTYEQYF.

The chain employs TRBV4-1 and TRBJ2-7; D might be TRBD1 (5 bases). The V end lost 1 base, the J end lost 2 bases, and 12 bases lay between the germline ends. Germline V CDR1 and CDR2: MGHRA, YSYEKL. This CDR3 is 15 amino acids long. CDR3 sequence: CASSQVPTVTYEQYF. The CDR3 coding sequence is TGCGCCAGCAGCCAAGTACCGACAGTTACCTACGAGCAGTACTTC.

V gene TRBV5-4 combines with J gene TRBJ2-1; D possibly corresponds to TRBD2 (8 bases). There are 15 residues in the CDR3. Germline loops: CDR1 SGHNT, CDR2 YYREEE (reference sequence). Trimming cost V 7 bases and J 5 bases, with 19 bases left between them. CDR3 residues: CASRPGGTEDNEQFF. As DNA, the CDR3 is TGTGCCAGCCGCCCGGGGGGGACAGAGGACAATGAGCAGTTCTTC.

Here the CDR3 reads CASSQGITEAFF. In nucleotides, the CDR3 is TGTGCCAGCAGCCAGGGGATCACTGAAGCTTTCTTT. The rearrangement uses TRBV6-5 and TRBJ1-1, with D possibly TRBD1 on 6 matching bases. The CDR3 loop spans 12 amino acids. The ends were cut back, 6 bases at V and 4 bases at J, with 9 bases in the middle. Germline V gene lookup returns CDR1 MNHEY and CDR2 SVGAGI.

The V call is TRBV7-8, the J call TRBJ1-1, with a tentative D call TRBD1 (6 bases). Germline CDR1 is SGHVS and CDR2 is FQNEAQ. The CDR3 contains 17 residues. The V end lost 0 bases, the J end lost 0 bases, and 14 bases lay between the germline ends. The CDR3 sequence: CASSLALRQDMNTEAFF. CDR3 bases: TGTGCCAGCAGCTTAGCGCTTCGACAGGACATGAACACTGAAGCTTTCTTT. The complete variable domain, with remaining parts taken from reference TRBV7-8 and TRBJ1-1, reads GAGVSQSPRYKVAKRGQDVALRCDPISGHVSLFWYQQALGQGPEFLTYFQNEAQLDKSGLPSDRFFAERPEGSVSTLKIQRTQQEDSAVYLCASSLALRQDMNTEAFFGQGTRLTVV.

The V call is TRBV27, the J call TRBJ1-1; D not resolved. This CDR3 region has 15 residues. Germline CDR1 is MNHEY and CDR2 is SMNVEV (reference sequence). The V and J ends lost 2 bases and 5 bases respectively, with 15 bases between them. The CDR3 reads CASSLDLYSGTEAFF. As DNA, the CDR3 is TGTGCCAGCAGTTTAGATCTCTATTCGGGAACTGAAGCTTTCTTT.

The chain couples TRBV2 to TRBJ2-3; weak D call: TRBD2 (5 bases). V was shortened by 5 bases and J by 4 bases, with 10 bases between the two germline ends. Germline V gene sequence: CDR1 SNHLY, CDR2 FYNNEI. The CDR3 loop spans 13 amino acids. Here the CDR3 reads CASSLGLSDTQYF. CDR3 in DNA: TGTGCCAGCAGTCTTGGACTGTCAGATACGCAGTATTTT.

This sequence joins TRBV4-1 and TRBJ1-3; D is possibly TRBD1 (5 bases). CDR3 length equals 19 residues. Looked up from germline, CDR1 is MGHRA and CDR2 is YSYEKL. Trimming took off 3 bases at V and 0 bases at J, with 21 bases between the two ends. The CDR3 nucleotides are TGCGCCAGCAGCCATCCCTGGGGGGGACGGGGGAGCTCTGGAAACACCATATATTTT. It translates to CASSHPWGGRGSSGNTIYF.

V usage is TRBV5-1 and J usage is TRBJ2-3, with 8 bases identical to TRBD1. V lost 1 base, J lost 6 bases, and 7 bases stayed unmatched. Germline V gene lookup returns CDR1 SGHRS and CDR2 YFSETQ. The CDR3 is 15 residues long. CDR3 protein: CASSLLDRVFDTQYF. The DNA of the CDR3 is TGCGCCAGCAGCTTGTTGGACAGGGTCTTCGATACGCAGTATTTT.

The chain links TRBV5-4 to TRBJ1-1; D gene unclear. CDR1 is SGHNT, CDR2 YYREEE, per germline (reference sequence). V was pared by 0 bases and J by 6 bases, with 12 bases between. The CDR3 is 14 residues long. The CDR3 DNA is TGTGCCAGCAGCTTGGAACCCACTGCCGCTGAAGCTTTCTTT. Its translation: CASSLEPTAAEAFF.

The chain carries TRBV5-1 and TRBJ2-3, with 10 positions matching TRBD1. V trimming: 4 bases; J trimming: 6 bases; junction bases outside the gene matches: 11. CDR1 and CDR2 from the germline V gene are SGHRS and YFSETQ. CDR3 size: 16 residues. The CDR3 coding sequence is TGCGCCAGCAGCCCGGGACAGGGGATCGCGGCGGATACGCAGTATTTT. Translating gives CASSPGQGIAADTQYF.

This clone was detected a few times. V is TRBV5-4 and J is TRBJ2-6; maybe TRBD1 (5 bases). The germline V and J ends were trimmed by 0 bases and 2 bases, with 6 bases remaining between them. The CDR3 loop spans 15 amino acids. CDR1 and CDR2 from the germline V gene are SGHNT and YYREEE (reference sequence). The CDR3 spells CASSLEGAGANVLTF. CDR3 nucleotides: TGTGCCAGCAGCTTGGAAGGGGCTGGGGCCAACGTCCTGACTTTC.

The chain joins TRBV5-1 to TRBJ2-3, with D perhaps TRBD2 (5 bases). V dropped 3 bases and J dropped 5 bases, with 22 bases sitting between them. Germline CDR1 and CDR2: SGHRS and YFSETQ. This CDR3 spans 17 amino acids. The CDR3 is CASSSDGMGSGRDTQYF. The CDR3 nucleotides read TGCGCCAGCAGCTCCGACGGAATGGGAAGTGGGAGAGATACGCAGTATTTT.

This chain uses TRBV6-1 with TRBJ2-7; maybe TRBD2 (7 bases). CDR3 length: 16 residues. Trimming removed 4 bases at V and 5 bases at J, with 21 bases between. Germline V gene data show CDR1 as MNHNS and CDR2 as SASEGT. The CDR3 is CASSGGGTGGGDEQYF. The CDR3, as DNA: TGTGCCAGCAGTGGTGGGGGGACGGGGGGCGGGGACGAGCAGTACTTC.